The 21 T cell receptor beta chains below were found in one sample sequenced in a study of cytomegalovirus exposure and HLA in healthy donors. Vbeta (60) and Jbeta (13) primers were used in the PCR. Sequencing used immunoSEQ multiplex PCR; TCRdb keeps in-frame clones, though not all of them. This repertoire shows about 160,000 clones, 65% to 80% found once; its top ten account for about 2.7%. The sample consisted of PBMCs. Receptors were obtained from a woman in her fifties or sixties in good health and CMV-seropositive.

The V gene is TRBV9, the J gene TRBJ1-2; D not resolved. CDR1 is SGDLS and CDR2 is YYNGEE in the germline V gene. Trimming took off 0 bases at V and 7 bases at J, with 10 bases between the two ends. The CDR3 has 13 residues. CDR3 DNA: TGTGCCAGCAGCGTAGGGTACATTTCTGGCTACACCTTC. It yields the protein CASSVGYISGYTF.

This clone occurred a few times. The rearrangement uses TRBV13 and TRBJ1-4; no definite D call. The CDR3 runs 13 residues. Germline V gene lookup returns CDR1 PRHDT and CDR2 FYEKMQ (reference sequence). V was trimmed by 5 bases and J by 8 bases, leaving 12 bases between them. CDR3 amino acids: CASSPAGNEKLFF. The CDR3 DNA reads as TGTGCCAGCAGCCCCGCGGGGAACGAAAAACTGTTTTTT.

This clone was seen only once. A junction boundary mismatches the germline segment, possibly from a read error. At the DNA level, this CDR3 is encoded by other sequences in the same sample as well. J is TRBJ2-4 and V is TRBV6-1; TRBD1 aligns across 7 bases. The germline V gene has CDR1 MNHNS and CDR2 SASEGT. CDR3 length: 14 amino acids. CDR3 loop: CAIGTVLAKNIQYF. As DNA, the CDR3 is TGCGCCATTGGGACAGTCCTAGCCAAAAACATTCAGTACTTC.

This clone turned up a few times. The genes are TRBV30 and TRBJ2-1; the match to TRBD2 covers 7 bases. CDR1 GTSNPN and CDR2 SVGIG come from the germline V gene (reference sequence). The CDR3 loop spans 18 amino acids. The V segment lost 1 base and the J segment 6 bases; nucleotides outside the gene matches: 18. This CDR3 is CAWSGFGVSGVHFNEQFF. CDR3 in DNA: TGTGCCTGGAGTGGTTTTGGGGTCAGCGGGGTGCATTTCAATGAGCAGTTCTTC. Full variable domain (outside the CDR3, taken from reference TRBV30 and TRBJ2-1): SQTIHQWPATLVQPVGSPLSLECTVEGTSNPNLYWYRQAAGRGLQLLFYSVGIGQISSEVPQNLSASRPQDRQFILSSKKLLLSDSGFYLCAWSGFGVSGVHFNEQFFGPGTRLTVL.

The CDR3 region has the DNA TGCGCCAGCAGCTTGGGAGGGGGCTACAGCTCTGGAAACACCATATATTTT. Amino acids: CASSLGGGYSSGNTIYF. V gene TRBV5-1 combines with J gene TRBJ1-3, with 7 positions matching TRBD1. This CDR3 region has 17 residues. V shed 0 bases, J shed 0 bases, and the junction held 6 bases outside the gene matches. Germline V lookup: CDR1 SGHRS, CDR2 YFSETQ. Complete variable domain (other parts from reference TRBV5-1 and TRBJ1-3): KAGVTQTPRYLIKTRGQQVTLSCSPISGHRSVSWYQQTPGQGLQFLFEYFSETQRNKGNFPGRFSGRQFSNSRSEMNVSTLELGDSALYLCASSLGGGYSSGNTIYFGEGSWLTVV.

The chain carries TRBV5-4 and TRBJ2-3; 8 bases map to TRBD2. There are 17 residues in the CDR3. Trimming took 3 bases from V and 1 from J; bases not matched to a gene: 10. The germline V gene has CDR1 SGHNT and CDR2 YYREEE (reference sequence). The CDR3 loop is CASSWADGGVGTDTQYF. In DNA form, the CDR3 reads TGTGCCAGCAGCTGGGCAGACGGGGGGGTCGGCACAGATACGCAGTATTTT.

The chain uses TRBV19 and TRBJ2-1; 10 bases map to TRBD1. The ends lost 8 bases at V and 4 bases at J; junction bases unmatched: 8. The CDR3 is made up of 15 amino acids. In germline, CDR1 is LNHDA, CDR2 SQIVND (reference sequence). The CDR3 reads CASLGQGGSYNEQFF. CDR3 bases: TGTGCCAGTCTAGGACAGGGGGGCAGTTACAATGAGCAGTTCTTC.

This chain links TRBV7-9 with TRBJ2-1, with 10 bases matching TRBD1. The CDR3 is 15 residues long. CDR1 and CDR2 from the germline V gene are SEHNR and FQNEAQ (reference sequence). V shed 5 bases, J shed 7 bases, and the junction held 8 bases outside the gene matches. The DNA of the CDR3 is TGTGCCAGCAGCCCCCCCGACAGGGGGCGGAATGAGCAGTTCTTC. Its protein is CASSPPDRGRNEQFF.

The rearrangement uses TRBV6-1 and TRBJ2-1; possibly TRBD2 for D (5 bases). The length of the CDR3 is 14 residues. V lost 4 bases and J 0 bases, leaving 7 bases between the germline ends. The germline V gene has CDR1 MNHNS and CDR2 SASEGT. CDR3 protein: CASSVRGSYNEQFF. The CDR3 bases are TGTGCCAGCAGTGTCCGGGGCTCCTACAATGAGCAGTTCTTC.

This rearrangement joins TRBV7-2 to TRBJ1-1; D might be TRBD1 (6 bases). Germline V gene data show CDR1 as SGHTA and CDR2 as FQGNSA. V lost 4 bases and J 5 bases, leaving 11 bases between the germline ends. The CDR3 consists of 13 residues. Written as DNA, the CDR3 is TGTGCCAGCAGCTGGAACAGGGATACTGAAGCTTTCTTT. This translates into CASSWNRDTEAFF.

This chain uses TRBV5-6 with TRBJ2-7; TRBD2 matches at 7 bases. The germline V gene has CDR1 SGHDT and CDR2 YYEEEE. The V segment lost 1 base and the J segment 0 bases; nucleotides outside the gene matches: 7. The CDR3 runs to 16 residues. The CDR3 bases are TGTGCCAGCAGCTTGTGGGTTAGCGGGTTCTCCTACGAGCAGTACTTC. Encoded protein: CASSLWVSGFSYEQYF. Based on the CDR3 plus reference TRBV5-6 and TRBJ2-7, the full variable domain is DAGVTQSPTHLIKTRGQQVTLRCSPKSGHDTVSWYQQALGQGPQFIFQYYEEEERQRGNFPDRFSGHQFPNYSSELNVNALLLGDSALYLCASSLWVSGFSYEQYFGPGTRLTVT.

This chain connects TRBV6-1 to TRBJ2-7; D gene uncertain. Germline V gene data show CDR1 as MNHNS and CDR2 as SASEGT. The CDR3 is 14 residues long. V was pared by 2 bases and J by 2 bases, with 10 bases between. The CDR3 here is CASSESRVPYEQYF. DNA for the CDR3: TGTGCCAGCAGTGAATCTCGAGTGCCCTACGAGCAGTACTTC.

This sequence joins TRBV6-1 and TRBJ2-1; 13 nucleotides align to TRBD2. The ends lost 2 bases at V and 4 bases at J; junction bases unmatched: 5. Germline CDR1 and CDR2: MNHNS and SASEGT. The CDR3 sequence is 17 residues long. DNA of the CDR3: TGTGCCAGCAGTGAATTCGGGACTAGCGGGGTGTACAATGAGCAGTTCTTC. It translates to CASSEFGTSGVYNEQFF.

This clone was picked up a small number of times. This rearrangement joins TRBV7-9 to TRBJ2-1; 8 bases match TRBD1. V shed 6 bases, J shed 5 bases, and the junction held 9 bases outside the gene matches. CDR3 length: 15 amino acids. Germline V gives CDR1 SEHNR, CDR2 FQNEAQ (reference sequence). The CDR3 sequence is CASRPNLDRDNEQFF. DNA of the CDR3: TGTGCCAGCAGACCTAATTTGGACAGGGACAATGAGCAGTTCTTC.

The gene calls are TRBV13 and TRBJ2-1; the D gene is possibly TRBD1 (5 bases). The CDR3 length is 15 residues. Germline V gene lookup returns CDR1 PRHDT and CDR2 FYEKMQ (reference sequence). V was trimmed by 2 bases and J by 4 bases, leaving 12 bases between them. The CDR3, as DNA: TGTGCCAGCAGCTTATCGCAGGGCCTATACAATGAGCAGTTCTTC. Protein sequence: CASSLSQGLYNEQFF.

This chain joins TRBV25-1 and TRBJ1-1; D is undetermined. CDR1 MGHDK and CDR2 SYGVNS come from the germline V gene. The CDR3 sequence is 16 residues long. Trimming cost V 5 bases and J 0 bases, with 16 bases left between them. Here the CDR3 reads CASSPLRVFMNTEAFF. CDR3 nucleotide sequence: TGTGCCAGCAGTCCGTTGAGGGTATTTATGAACACTGAAGCTTTCTTT.

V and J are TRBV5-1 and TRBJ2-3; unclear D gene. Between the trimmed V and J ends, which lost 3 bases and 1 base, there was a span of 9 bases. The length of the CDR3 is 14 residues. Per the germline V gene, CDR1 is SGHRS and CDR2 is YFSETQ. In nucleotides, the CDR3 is TGCGCCAGCAGCTCGACGAGGCGCACAGATACGCAGTATTTT. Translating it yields CASSSTRRTDTQYF.

CDR3 residues: CSVESRYRYGNEQFF. CDR3 bases: TGCAGCGTTGAGAGTCGGTACAGGTATGGCAATGAGCAGTTCTTC. The chain employs TRBV29-1 and TRBJ2-1; the D gene is possibly TRBD1 (5 bases). Germline V CDR1 and CDR2: SQVTM, ANQGSEA. V shed 3 bases and J shed 6 bases, with 18 bases lying between them. This CDR3 has 15 residues.

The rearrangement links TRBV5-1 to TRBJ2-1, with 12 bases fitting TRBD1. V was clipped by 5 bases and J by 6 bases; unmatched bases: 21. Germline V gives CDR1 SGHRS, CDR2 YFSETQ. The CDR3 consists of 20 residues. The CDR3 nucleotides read TGCGCCAGCAGAGGCAAGGGGACAGGGGGCGAAGGACTAGCGTCCAATGAGCAGTTCTTC. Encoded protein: CASRGKGTGGEGLASNEQFF.

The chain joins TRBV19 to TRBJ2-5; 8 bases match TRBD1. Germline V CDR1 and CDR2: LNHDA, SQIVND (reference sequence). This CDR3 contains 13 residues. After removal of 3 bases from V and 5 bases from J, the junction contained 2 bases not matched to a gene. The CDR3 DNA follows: TGTGCCAGTAGTATCAGGGGGCAGGAGACCCAGTACTTC. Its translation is CASSIRGQETQYF.

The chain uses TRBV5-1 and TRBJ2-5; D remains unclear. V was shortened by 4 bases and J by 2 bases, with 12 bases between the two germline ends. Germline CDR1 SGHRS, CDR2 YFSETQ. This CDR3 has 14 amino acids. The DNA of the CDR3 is TGCGCCAGCAGCCTAAACCCCGCTCAAGAGACCCAGTACTTC. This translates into CASSLNPAQETQYF.